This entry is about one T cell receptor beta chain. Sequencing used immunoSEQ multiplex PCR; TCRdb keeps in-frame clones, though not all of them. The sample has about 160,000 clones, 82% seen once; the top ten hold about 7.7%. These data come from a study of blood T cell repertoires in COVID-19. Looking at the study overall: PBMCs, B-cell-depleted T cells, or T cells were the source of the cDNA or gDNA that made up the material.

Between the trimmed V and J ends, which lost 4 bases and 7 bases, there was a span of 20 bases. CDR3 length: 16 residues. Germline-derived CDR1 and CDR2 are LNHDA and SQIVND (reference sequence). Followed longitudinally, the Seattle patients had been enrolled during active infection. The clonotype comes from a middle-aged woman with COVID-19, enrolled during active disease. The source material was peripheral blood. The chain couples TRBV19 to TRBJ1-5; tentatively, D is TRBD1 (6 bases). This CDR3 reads CASSNRDTQPGQPQHF. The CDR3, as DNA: TGTGCCAGTAGTAACCGGGACACACAACCAGGGCAGCCCCAGCATTTT.